The 21 T cell receptor beta chains presented below share a single source sample, sequenced in a study of regulatory T cells in long-lasting Graves disease. TCR beta libraries were built with iRepertoire HTBI primers and Arm-PCR of CDR3 regions. MiXCR, applied by TCRdb to the multiplex PCR reads, yields one record per CDR3 protein. This sample has about 450,000 distinct CDR3 sequences, with roughly a quarter found just once. Time point indicated: persistent/refractory GD, antithyroid drugs over 5 years with positive TRAb. After RNA was extracted from PBMCs, the TCR library was made from it. This specimen consisted of peripheral blood mononuclear cells (PBMCs), obtained when the disease was refractory, from a patient treated with antithyroid drugs. The receptors shown here come from a female donor with Graves disease.

Note on this clonotype: A much larger clonotype is one base distant, so this may be a read error. The chain couples TRBV6-1 to TRBJ2-5, with 12 bases lining up with TRBD2. CDR1 and CDR2 from the germline V gene are MNHNS and SASEGT. V dropped 2 bases and J dropped 4; count of bases not matched to a gene: 11. This CDR3 contains 18 residues. The CDR3 bases are TGTGCCAGCAGTGAATACGAACTAGCGGGAGGTGTCGGAGAGACCCAGTACTTC. Its translation: CASSEYELAGGVGETQYF.

V gene TRBV11-1 combines with J gene TRBJ2-1; possible D gene TRBD2, 6 bases. This CDR3 region has 15 residues. Germline lookup yields CDR1 SGHAT and CDR2 FQDESV (reference sequence). The ends were cut back, 5 bases at V and 2 bases at J, with 13 bases in the middle. CDR3 coding DNA: TGTGCCAGCAGCCCCGGGACTCCTACCTACAATGAGCAGTTCTTC. It codes for CASSPGTPTYNEQFF.

A few counts support this clonotype. CDR3 nucleotide sequence: TGTGCCAGCTCCTTGGCGCCCAGCGGGACCAGAAACTACGAGCAGTACTTC. It specifies CASSLAPSGTRNYEQYF. V and J are TRBV7-2 and TRBJ2-7, with TRBD2 matching 7 bases. This CDR3 has 17 residues. Germline assignment: CDR1 SGHTA and CDR2 FQGNSA. V was clipped by 8 bases and J by 3 bases; unmatched bases: 19.

This clonotype was seen a handful of times. The V gene is TRBV6-2 or TRBV6-3, the J gene TRBJ1-5; 9 positions agree with TRBD1. Germline V gene data show CDR1 as MNHEY and CDR2 as SVGEGT. This CDR3 spans 15 amino acids. The V segment lost 6 bases and the J segment 7 bases; nucleotides outside the gene matches: 10. CDR3 sequence: CASSAQQGARQPQHF. For the CDR3, the DNA is TGTGCCAGCAGCGCTCAACAGGGGGCACGGCAGCCCCAGCATTTT.

The chain carries TRBV7-2 and TRBJ2-3; D is unresolved. V shed 5 bases and J shed 6 bases, with 9 bases lying between them. CDR3 length equals 12 residues. Germline assignment: CDR1 SGHTA and CDR2 FQGNSA. CDR3 coding DNA: TGTGCCAGCAGCACCCGGTGGGATACGCAGTATTTT. It translates to CASSTRWDTQYF.

V and J are TRBV5-1 and TRBJ1-4, with no clear D. Germline values: CDR1 SGHRS, CDR2 YFSETQ. The CDR3 has 13 residues. The V and J ends lost 5 bases and 8 bases respectively, with 13 bases between them. The CDR3 sequence is CASRPLEEEKLFF. In DNA, the CDR3 is TGCGCCAGCAGACCTCTGGAGGAAGAAAAACTGTTTTTT.

This rearrangement joins TRBV7-2 to TRBJ1-1; perhaps TRBD1 as D (5 bases). The germline gives CDR1 SGHTA, CDR2 FQGNSA. V lost 3 bases and J lost 7, with 9 bases in between. The CDR3 sequence is 12 residues long. CDR3 sequence (DNA): TGTGCCAGCAGCTTGGGGGGGGTTGAAGCTTTCTTT. Translated, it gives CASSLGGVEAFF.

In its sample, this clonotype was seen many times. CDR3 coding DNA: TGTGCTAGTGGTTTCCACCGGGAAGGATTTACCTCCTACGAGCAGTACTTC. Translation: CASGFHREGFTSYEQYF. This chain uses TRBV12-5 with TRBJ2-7; D may be TRBD2 (5 bases). V was clipped by 3 bases and J by 0 bases, with 18 bases between them. Germline V lookup: CDR1 LGHNT, CDR2 FRNRAP. The CDR3 totals 17 residues. Together with reference TRBV12-5 and TRBJ2-7, the CDR3 gives the full variable domain: DARVTQTPRHKVTEMGQEVTMRCQPILGHNTVFWYRQTMMQGLELLAYFRNRAPLDDSGMPKDRFSAEMPDATLATLKIQPSEPRDSAVYFCASGFHREGFTSYEQYFGPGTRLTVT.

The chain combines TRBV7-2 with TRBJ1-2, with a possible D match to TRBD1 (5 bases). The CDR3 covers 14 residues. The V gene lost 3 bases and the J gene lost 10 bases, with 18 bases spanning the gap. Per the germline V gene, CDR1 is SGHTA and CDR2 is FQGNSA. The CDR3, as DNA: TGTGCCAGCAGCTTTGGTACAGGCCGTCCGGTCTACACCTTC. It yields the protein CASSFGTGRPVYTF.

Many counts were recorded for this clonotype. This chain links TRBV2 with TRBJ2-7; D is ambiguous. CDR1 is SNHLY, CDR2 FYNNEI, per germline. V lost 3 bases and J 0 bases, leaving 9 bases between the germline ends. CDR3 length: 14 amino acids. The CDR3: CASSDTGYSYEQYF. The CDR3 DNA sequence: TGTGCCAGCAGTGATACGGGTTACTCCTACGAGCAGTACTTC.

V gene TRBV7-2 combines with J gene TRBJ2-3; 12 bases map to TRBD2. The V gene end was trimmed by 1 base and the J gene end by 8 bases; junction bases not matched to a gene: 4. The CDR3 is 15 amino acids. Per the germline V gene, CDR1 is SGHTA and CDR2 is FQGNSA. DNA for the CDR3: TGTGCCAGCAGCTTAGTCCTAGCGGGAGGGGCTACGCAGTATTTT. Translation gives CASSLVLAGGATQYF.

This chain uses TRBV7-2 with TRBJ1-3; D unclear. The V gene lost 5 bases and the J gene lost 1 base, with 15 bases spanning the gap. The CDR3 spans 16 residues. CDR1 and CDR2 from the germline V gene are SGHTA and FQGNSA. The DNA of the CDR3 is TGTGCCAGCAGCATTACAATGACACGATCTGGAAACACCATATATTTT. It codes for CASSITMTRSGNTIYF.

This clonotype was counted only a few times. The CDR3 bases are TGTGCCAGCAGCCAAGAGCTGCGAAACACCATATATTTT. It encodes CASSQELRNTIYF. This chain connects TRBV3-1 to TRBJ1-3, with unresolved D. V was trimmed by 0 bases and J by 5 bases, leaving 5 bases between them. CDR3 length: 13 residues. Germline V gene data show CDR1 as LGHDT and CDR2 as YNNKEL (reference sequence). Drawing the rest from reference TRBV3-1 and TRBJ1-3, the complete variable domain is DTAVSQTPKYLVTQMGNDKSIKCEQNLGHDTMYWYKQDSKKFLKIMFSYNNKELIINETVPNRFSPKSPDKAHLNLHINSLELGDSAVYFCASSQELRNTIYFGEGSWLTVV.

The rearrangement joins TRBV28 to TRBJ2-3, with 9 bases matching TRBD1. Germline CDR1 reads MDHEN; CDR2 reads SYDVKM. The CDR3 loop spans 15 amino acids. The ends lost 7 bases at V and 4 bases at J; junction bases unmatched: 9. The CDR3 loop reads CASTPGQGLPDTQYF. The CDR3 nucleotides are TGTGCCAGCACTCCGGGACAGGGTCTTCCAGATACGCAGTATTTT.

This clonotype appeared many times. The chain uses TRBV11-1 and TRBJ2-7; 8 nucleotides align to TRBD1. The V segment lost 1 base and the J segment 3 bases; nucleotides outside the gene matches: 2. Germline V CDR1 and CDR2: SGHAT, FQDESV (reference sequence). This CDR3 contains 14 residues. As DNA, the CDR3 is TGTGCCAGCAGCTTAGGACAGGGGTACTACGAGCAGTACTTC. Protein: CASSLGQGYYEQYF.

This clonotype was counted many times. The V gene is TRBV28, the J gene TRBJ1-5, with D perhaps TRBD1 (6 bases). Germline lookup yields CDR1 MDHEN and CDR2 SYDVKM. V was cut by 5 bases and J by 5 bases, with 19 bases left in between. The CDR3 consists of 16 residues. The DNA of the CDR3 is TGTGCCAGCAGTCTGGGGACAACTGTTTTGGATCAGCCCCAGCATTTT. It translates to CASSLGTTVLDQPQHF.

This clonotype was observed at least ten times. The chain employs TRBV5-1 and TRBJ2-2, with 9 positions matching TRBD2. Germline V gene sequence: CDR1 SGHRS, CDR2 YFSETQ. V gave up 5 bases and J gave up 4 bases; unmatched junction bases: 6. CDR3 length: 15 residues. CDR3 region: CASSNKREVTGELFF. The CDR3 nucleotides are TGCGCCAGCAGTAATAAGCGGGAGGTCACCGGGGAGCTGTTTTTT. The whole variable domain, filled in from reference TRBV5-1 and TRBJ2-2, reads KAGVTQTPRYLIKTRGQQVTLSCSPISGHRSVSWYQQTPGQGLQFLFEYFSETQRNKGNFPGRFSGRQFSNSRSEMNVSTLELGDSALYLCASSNKREVTGELFFGEGSRLTVL.

This chain joins TRBV29-1 and TRBJ2-7; possibly TRBD2 for D (6 bases). This CDR3 is 12 amino acids long. The germline V gene encodes CDR1 SQVTM and CDR2 ANQGSEA. Trimming shortened V by 4 bases and J by 5 bases, and 12 bases separated the two germline ends. The CDR3 DNA is TGCAGCGTTGTCCCGGGAGTGAACGAGCAGTACTTC. This translates into CSVVPGVNEQYF.

The CDR3 protein is CASRPSTGALGGELFF. CDR3 nucleotide sequence: TGTGCCAGCAGACCTTCCACAGGGGCGTTGGGCGGGGAGCTGTTTTTT. The J gene is TRBJ2-2, the V gene TRBV12-3 or TRBV12-4; 7 bases line up with TRBD1. J was trimmed by 7 bases and V by 6 bases; bases with no gene match: 14. This CDR3 region has 16 residues.

The CDR3 here is CANGLAGATGELFF. DNA of the CDR3: TGTGCCAACGGACTAGCGGGAGCCACCGGGGAGCTGTTTTTT. J is TRBJ2-2 and V is TRBV12-3 or TRBV12-4; 13 bases are a match to TRBD2. The CDR3 covers 14 residues. Unmatched junction bases numbered 3, after V lost 10 bases and J lost 4 bases.

This clonotype was counted between two and nine times. The J gene is TRBJ1-1, the V gene TRBV5-1, with a tentative D call TRBD1 (6 bases). With 4 bases removed from V and 3 bases from J, the gap between germline ends came to 13 bases. The CDR3 length is 14 residues. Germline CDR1 is SGHRS and CDR2 is YFSETQ. CDR3 sequence: CASSRPGQYTEAFF. The CDR3 nucleotides are TGCGCCAGCAGCCGCCCCGGACAGTACACTGAAGCTTTCTTT. The complete variable domain, with remaining parts taken from reference TRBV5-1 and TRBJ1-1, reads KAGVTQTPRYLIKTRGQQVTLSCSPISGHRSVSWYQQTPGQGLQFLFEYFSETQRNKGNFPGRFSGRQFSNSRSEMNVSTLELGDSALYLCASSRPGQYTEAFFGQGTRLTVV.